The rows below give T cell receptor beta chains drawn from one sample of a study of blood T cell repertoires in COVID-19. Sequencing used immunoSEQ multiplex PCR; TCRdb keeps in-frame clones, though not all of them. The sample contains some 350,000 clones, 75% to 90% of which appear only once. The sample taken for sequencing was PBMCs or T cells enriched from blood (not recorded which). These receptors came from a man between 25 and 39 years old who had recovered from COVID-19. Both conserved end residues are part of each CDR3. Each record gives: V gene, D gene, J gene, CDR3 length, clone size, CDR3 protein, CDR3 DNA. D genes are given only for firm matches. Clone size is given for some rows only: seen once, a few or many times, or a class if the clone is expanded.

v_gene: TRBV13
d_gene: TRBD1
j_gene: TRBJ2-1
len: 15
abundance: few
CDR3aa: CASSRGTGSHNEQFF
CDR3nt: TGTGCCAGCAGCAGAGGGACAGGGTCCCACAATGAGCAGTTCTTC

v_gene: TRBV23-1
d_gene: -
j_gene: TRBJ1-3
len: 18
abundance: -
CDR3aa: CASSRGRDAAPRGNTIYF
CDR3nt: TGCGCCAGCAGTCGGGGTCGGGATGCAGCACCGAGGGGAAACACCATATATTTT

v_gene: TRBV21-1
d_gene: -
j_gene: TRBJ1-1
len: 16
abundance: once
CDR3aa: CASSECLPREDTEAFF
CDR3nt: TGTGCCAGCAGCGAATGTTTACCGAGGGAGGACACTGAAGCTTTCTTT

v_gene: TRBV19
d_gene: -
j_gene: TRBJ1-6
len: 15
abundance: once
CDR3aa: CASSIVAVDNSPLHF
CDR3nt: TGTGCCAGTAGTATAGTGGCGGTGGATAATTCACCCCTCCACTTT

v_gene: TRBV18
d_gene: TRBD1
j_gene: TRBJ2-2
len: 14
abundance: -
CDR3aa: CASLRTGPAGELFF
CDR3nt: TGTGCCAGCCTCCGGACAGGCCCTGCCGGGGAGCTGTTTTTT

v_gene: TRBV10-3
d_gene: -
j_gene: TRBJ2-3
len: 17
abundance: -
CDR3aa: CAISWPLSGGSTDTQYF
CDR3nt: TGTGCCATCTCGTGGCCCCTCAGTGGCGGGAGCACAGATACGCAGTATTTT

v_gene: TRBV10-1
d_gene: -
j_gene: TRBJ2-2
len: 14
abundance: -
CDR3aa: CASTPRLNTGELFF
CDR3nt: TGCGCCAGCACCCCCAGGTTGAACACCGGGGAGCTGTTTTTT

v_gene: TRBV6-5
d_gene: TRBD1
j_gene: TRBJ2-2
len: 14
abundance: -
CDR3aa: CASNHRGHTGELFF
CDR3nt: TGTGCCAGCAATCACAGGGGCCACACCGGGGAGCTGTTTTTT

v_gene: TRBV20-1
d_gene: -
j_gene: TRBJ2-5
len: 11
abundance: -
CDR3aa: CSGYRGGTQYF
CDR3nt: TGCAGTGGGTACAGGGGGGGAACCCAGTACTTC

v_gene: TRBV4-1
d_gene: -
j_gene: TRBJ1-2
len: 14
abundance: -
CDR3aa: CASSQWGVLYGYTF
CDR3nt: TGCGCCAGCAGCCAATGGGGGGTTCTCTATGGATACACCTTC

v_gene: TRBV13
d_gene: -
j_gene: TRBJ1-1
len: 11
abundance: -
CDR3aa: CASSLDLEAFF
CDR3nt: TGTGCCAGCAGCCTCGACTTAGAAGCTTTCTTT

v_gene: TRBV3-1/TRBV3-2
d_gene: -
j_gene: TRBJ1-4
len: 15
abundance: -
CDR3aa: CASSSQREVQEKLFF
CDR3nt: TGTGCCAGCAGCTCACAGAGGGAGGTACAAGAAAAACTGTTTTTT

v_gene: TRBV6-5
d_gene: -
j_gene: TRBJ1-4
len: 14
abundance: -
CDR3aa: CASSPQGLNEKLFF
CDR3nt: TGTGCCAGCAGTCCACAGGGATTGAATGAAAAACTGTTTTTT

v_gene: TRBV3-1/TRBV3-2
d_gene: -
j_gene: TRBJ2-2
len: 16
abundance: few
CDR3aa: CASSQVGRRESGELFF
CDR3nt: TGTGCCAGCAGCCAAGTGGGACGGAGGGAATCCGGGGAGCTGTTTTTT

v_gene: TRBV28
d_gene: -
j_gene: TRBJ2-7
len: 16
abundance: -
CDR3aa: CASSLWDWSQGSEQYF
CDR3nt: TGTGCCAGCAGTTTATGGGATTGGTCGCAGGGGAGCGAGCAGTACTTC

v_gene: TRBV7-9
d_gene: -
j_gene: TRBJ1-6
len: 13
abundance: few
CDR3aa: CASSSQGQSPLHF
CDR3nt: TGTGCCAGCAGCTCCCAGGGCCAATCACCCCTCCACTTT

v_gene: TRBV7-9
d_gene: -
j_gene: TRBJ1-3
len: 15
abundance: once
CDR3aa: CASSRQLGSGNTIYF
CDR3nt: TGTGCCAGCAGCCGACAGCTCGGATCTGGAAACACCATATATTTT

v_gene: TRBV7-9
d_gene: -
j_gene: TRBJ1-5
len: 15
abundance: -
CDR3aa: CASSPTGRRNQPQHF
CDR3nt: TGTGCCAGCAGCCCGACAGGCCGACGCAATCAGCCCCAGCATTTT

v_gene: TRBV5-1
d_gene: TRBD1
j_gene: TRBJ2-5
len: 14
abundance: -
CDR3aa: CASSFRTGEETQYF
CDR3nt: TGCGCCAGCAGCTTTCGGACAGGGGAAGAGACCCAGTACTTC

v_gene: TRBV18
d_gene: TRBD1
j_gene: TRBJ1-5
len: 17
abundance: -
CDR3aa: CASSPSLERTGRQPQHF
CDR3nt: TGTGCCAGCTCACCTTCCTTAGAGCGGACAGGGCGTCAGCCCCAGCATTTT

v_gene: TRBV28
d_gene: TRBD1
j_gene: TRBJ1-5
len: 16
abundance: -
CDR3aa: CASSLKDRATNQPQHF
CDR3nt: TGTGCCAGCAGTTTAAAGGACAGGGCTACCAATCAGCCCCAGCATTTT

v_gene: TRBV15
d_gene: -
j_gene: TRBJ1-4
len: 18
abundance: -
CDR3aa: CATSREMGLGPTNEKLFF
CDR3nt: TGTGCCACCAGCAGAGAGATGGGGTTGGGGCCCACTAATGAAAAACTGTTTTTT

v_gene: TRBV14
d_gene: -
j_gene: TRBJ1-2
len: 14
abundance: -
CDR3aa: CASSQVPRIGGYTF
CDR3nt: TGTGCCAGCAGCCAAGTCCCCAGGATCGGAGGCTACACCTTC

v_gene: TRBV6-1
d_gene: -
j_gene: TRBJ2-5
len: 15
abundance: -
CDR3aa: CASSDRWEAQETQYF
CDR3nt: TGTGCCAGCAGTGATCGCTGGGAGGCACAAGAGACCCAGTACTTC

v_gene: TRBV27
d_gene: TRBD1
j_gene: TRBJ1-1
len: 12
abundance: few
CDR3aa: CASTTGKTEAFF
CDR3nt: TGTGCCAGTACGACAGGGAAAACTGAAGCTTTCTTT

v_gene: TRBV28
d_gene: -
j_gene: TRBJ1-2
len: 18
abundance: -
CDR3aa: CASSRKLSGDSAGNGYTF
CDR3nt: TGTGCCAGCAGTCGAAAACTAAGTGGGGACTCGGCAGGCAATGGCTACACCTTC

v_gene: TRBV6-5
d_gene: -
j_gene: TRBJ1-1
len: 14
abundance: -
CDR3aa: CASSPQRAGTEAFF
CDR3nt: TGTGCCAGCAGTCCCCAACGAGCGGGCACTGAAGCTTTCTTT

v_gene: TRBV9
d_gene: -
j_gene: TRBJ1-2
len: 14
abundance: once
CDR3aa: CASSVGGGNYGYTF
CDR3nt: TGTGCCAGCAGCGTTGGAGGAGGTAACTATGGCTACACCTTC

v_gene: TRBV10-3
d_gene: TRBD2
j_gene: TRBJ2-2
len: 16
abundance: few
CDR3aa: CAISGTSGGYTGELFF
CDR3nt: TGTGCCATCAGTGGGACTAGCGGGGGGTACACCGGGGAGCTGTTTTTT

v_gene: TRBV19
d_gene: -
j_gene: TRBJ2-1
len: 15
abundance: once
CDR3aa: CASSISPSSYNEQFF
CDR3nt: TGTGCCAGTAGTATAAGCCCGAGCTCCTACAATGAGCAGTTCTTC

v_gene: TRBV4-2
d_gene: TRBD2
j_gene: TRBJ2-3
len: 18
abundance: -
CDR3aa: CASSQEGVAGGPTDTQYF
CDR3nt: TGTGCCAGCAGCCAAGAAGGGGTAGCGGGGGGGCCAACAGATACGCAGTATTTT